Reported below is one T cell receptor (beta chain). Its antigen is as yet unknown. The data were obtained in a study of OX40 agonist ivuxolimab in advanced cancers. As for the study in general: Intravenous ivuxolimab at 0.01 to 10 mg/kg was given to patients every 2 weeks. A male proportion of just over 80% was recorded, with mean age about 60 years and range about 20 to 85. Whole-study results and caveats: Low normalized T-cell clonal expansion was also seen in some nonresponders.

Generated by immunoSEQ multiplex PCR, the TCRdb table keeps only in-frame clones and is missing some. The repertoire has around 63,000 clones, approximately 92% of them found once; the top ten carry 10% to 13%. Autoimmune disease history or systemic immunosuppression meant exclusion. V dropped 0 bases and J dropped 5; count of bases not matched to a gene: 6. Germline assignment: CDR1 SGHNT and CDR2 YYREEE (reference sequence). CDR3 length: 15 amino acids. This receptor was obtained from an adult with an advanced solid tumor such as melanoma, head and neck, liver or kidney cancer. Sequenced material: CD4+ or CD8+ T cells sorted from blood, taken in a trial of the OX40 agonist ivuxolimab. The chain couples TRBV5-4 to TRBJ2-5; TRBD2 aligns across 8 bases. DNA for the CDR3: TGTGCCAGCAGCTTGGTGGCGGGGGGCGGGGAGACCCAGTACTTC. Encoded protein: CASSLVAGGGETQYF. Supplemented by reference TRBV5-4 and TRBJ2-5, the full variable domain reads ETGVTQSPTHLIKTRGQQVTLRCSSQSGHNTVSWYQQALGQGPQFIFQYYREEENGRGNFPPRFSGLQFPNYSSELNVNALELDDSALYLCASSLVAGGGETQYFGPGTRLLVL.